This T cell receptor beta chain derives from a study of cytomegalovirus exposure and HLA in healthy donors. PCR employed 60 Vbeta and 13 Jbeta primers. Libraries were prepared by immunoSEQ multiplex PCR; TCRdb keeps only in-frame clonotypes and omits some of them. The sample shows about 150,000 clones, around 57% of them seen only once. This TCR came from a male donor in good health and CMV-seronegative. The sequenced material came from PBMCs.

CDR3 sequence reads: CASSPRVGTDTQYF. DNA of the CDR3: TGTGCCAGCAGCCCCCGGGTGGGCACAGATACGCAGTATTTT. The chain links TRBV7-3 to TRBJ2-3; unclear D gene. CDR1 and CDR2 (germline): SGHTA, FQGTGA. This CDR3 has 14 residues. The V end lost 5 bases, the J end lost 1 base, and 10 bases lay between the germline ends.